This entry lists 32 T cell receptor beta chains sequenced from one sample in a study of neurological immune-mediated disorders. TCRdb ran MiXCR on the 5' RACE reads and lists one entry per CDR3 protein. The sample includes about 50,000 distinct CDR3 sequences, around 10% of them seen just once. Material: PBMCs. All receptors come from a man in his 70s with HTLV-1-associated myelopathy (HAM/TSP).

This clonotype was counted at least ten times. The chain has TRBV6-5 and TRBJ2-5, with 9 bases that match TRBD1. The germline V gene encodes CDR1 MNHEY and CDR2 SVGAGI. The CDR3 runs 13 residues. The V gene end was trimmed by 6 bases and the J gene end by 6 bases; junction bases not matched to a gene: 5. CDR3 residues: CASSRDRAKTQYF. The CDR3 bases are TGTGCCAGCAGCCGGGACAGGGCCAAGACCCAGTACTTC.

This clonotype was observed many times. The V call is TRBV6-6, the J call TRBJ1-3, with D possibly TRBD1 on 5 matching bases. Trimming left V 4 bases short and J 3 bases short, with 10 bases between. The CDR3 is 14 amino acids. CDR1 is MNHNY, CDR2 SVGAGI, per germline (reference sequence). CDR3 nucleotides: TGTGCCAGCAGTTCAGGGCAGGGTGGAAACACCATATATTTT. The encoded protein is CASSSGQGGNTIYF.

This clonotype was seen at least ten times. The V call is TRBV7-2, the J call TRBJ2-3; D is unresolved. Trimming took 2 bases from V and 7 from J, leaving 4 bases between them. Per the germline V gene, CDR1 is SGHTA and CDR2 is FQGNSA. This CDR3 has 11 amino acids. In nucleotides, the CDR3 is TGTGCCAGCAGCTTACAGTATACGCAGTATTTT. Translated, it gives CASSLQYTQYF.

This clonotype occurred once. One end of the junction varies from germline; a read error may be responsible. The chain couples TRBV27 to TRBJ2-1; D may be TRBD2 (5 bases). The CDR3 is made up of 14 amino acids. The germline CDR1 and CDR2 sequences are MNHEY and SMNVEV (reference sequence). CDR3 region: CASSPRFDYNEQIF. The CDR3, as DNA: TGTGCCAGCAGTCCAAGGTTTGACTACAATGAGCAGATCTTC.

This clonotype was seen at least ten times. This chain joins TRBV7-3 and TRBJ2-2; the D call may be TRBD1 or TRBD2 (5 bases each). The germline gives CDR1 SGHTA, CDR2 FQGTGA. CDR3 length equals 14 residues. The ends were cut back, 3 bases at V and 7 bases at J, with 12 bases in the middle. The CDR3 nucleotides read TGTGCCAGCAGCTTCGGGACCATGGGCGGGGAGCTGTTTTTT. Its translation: CASSFGTMGGELFF.

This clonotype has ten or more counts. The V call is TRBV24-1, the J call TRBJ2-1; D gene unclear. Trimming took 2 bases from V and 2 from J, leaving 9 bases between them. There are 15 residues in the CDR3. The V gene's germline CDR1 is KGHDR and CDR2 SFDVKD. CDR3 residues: CATSDYRFPYNEQFF. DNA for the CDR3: TGTGCCACCAGTGATTATCGGTTTCCCTACAATGAGCAGTTCTTC.

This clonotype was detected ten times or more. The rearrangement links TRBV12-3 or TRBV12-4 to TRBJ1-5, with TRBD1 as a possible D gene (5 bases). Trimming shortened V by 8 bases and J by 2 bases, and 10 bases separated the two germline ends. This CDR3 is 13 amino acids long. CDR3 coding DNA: TGTGCCAGCCGCCCCAGGGGCAATCAGCCCCAGCATTTT. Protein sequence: CASRPRGNQPQHF.

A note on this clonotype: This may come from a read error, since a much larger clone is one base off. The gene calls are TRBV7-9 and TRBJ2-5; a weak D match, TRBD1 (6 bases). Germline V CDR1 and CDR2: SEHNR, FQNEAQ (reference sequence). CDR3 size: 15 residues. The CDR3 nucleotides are TGTGCCAGCAGCTTGCGTATAACAGGGAGAGAGCCCCAGTACTTC. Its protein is CASSLRITGREPQYF.

In DNA form, the CDR3 reads TGCGCCAGCAGTCTCTGGTTAGTGGGTGAGCAGTACTTC. Translating it yields CASSLWLVGEQYF. The chain couples TRBV5-1 to TRBJ2-7, with D hard to call. This CDR3 contains 13 residues. Trimming cost V 5 bases and J 7 bases, with 16 bases left between them. The germline CDR1 and CDR2 sequences are SGHRS and YFSETQ. The entire variable domain, with the rest obtained from reference TRBV5-1 and TRBJ2-7, is as follows: KAGVTQTPRYLIKTRGQQVTLSCSPISGHRSVSWYQQTPGQGLQFLFEYFSETQRNKGNFPGRFSGRQFSNSRSEMNVSTLELGDSALYLCASSLWLVGEQYFGPGTRLTVT.

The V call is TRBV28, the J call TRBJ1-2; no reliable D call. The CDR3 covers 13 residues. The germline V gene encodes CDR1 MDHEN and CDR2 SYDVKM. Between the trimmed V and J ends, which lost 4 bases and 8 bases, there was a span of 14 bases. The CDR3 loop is CASSSHRRGGYTF. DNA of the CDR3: TGTGCCAGCAGTTCCCATCGCCGTGGAGGCTACACCTTC.

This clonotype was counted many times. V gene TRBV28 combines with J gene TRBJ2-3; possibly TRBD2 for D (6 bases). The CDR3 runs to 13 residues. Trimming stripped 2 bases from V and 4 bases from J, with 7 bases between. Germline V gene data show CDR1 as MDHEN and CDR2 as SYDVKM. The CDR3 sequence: CASSLTGADTQYF. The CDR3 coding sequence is TGTGCCAGCAGTTTAACGGGGGCAGATACGCAGTATTTT.

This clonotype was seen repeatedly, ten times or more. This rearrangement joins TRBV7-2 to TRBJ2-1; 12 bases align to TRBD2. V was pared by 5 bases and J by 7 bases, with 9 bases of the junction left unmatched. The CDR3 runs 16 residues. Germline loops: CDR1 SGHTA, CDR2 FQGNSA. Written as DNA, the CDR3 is TGTGCCAGCAGCCCACAGACTAGCGGGAGAAAAAATGAGCAGTTCTTC. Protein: CASSPQTSGRKNEQFF.

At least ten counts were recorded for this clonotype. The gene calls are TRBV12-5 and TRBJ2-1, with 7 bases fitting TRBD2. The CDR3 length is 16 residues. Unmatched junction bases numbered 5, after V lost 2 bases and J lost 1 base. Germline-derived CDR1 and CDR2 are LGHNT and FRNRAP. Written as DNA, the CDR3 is TGTGCTAGTGGTTTGTCTAGCGGATTTTCCTACAATGAGCAGTTCTTC. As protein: CASGLSSGFSYNEQFF. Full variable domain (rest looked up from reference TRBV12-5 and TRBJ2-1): DARVTQTPRHKVTEMGQEVTMRCQPILGHNTVFWYRQTMMQGLELLAYFRNRAPLDDSGMPKDRFSAEMPDATLATLKIQPSEPRDSAVYFCASGLSSGFSYNEQFFGPGTRLTVL.

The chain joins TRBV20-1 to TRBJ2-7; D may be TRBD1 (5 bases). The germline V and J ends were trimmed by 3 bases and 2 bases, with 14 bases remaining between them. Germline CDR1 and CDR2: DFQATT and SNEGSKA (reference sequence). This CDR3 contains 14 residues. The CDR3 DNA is TGCAGTGCTAGTGACGCGACAGCCACCTACGAGCAGTACTTC. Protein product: CSASDATATYEQYF.

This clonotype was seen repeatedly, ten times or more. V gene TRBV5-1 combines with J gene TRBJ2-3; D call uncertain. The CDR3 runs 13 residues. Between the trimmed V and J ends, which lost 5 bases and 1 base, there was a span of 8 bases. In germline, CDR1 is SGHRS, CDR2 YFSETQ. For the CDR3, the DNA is TGCGCCAGCAGTCCAGACCGCACAGATACGCAGTATTTT. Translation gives CASSPDRTDTQYF. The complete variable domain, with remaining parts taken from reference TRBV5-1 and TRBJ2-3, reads KAGVTQTPRYLIKTRGQQVTLSCSPISGHRSVSWYQQTPGQGLQFLFEYFSETQRNKGNFPGRFSGRQFSNSRSEMNVSTLELGDSALYLCASSPDRTDTQYFGPGTRLTVL.

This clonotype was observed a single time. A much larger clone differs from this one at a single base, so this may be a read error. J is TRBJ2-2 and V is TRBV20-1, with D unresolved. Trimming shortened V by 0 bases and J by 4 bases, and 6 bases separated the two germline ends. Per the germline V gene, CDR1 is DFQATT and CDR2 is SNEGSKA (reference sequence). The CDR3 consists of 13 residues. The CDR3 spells CSARDLVTGELFF. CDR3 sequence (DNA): TGCAGTGCTAGAGATTTAGTCACCGGGGAGCTGTTTTTT.

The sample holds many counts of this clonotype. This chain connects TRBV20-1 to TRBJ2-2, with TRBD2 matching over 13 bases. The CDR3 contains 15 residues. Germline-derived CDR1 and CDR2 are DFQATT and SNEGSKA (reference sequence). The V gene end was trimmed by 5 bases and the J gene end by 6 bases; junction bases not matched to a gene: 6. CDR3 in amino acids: CSAPQTSGRSGELFF. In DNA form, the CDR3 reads TGCAGTGCTCCCCAGACTAGCGGGAGGTCCGGGGAGCTGTTTTTT.

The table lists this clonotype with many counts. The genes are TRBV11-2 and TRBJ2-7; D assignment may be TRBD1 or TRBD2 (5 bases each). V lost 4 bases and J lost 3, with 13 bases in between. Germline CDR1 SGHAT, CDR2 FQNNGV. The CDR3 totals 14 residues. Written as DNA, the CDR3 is TGTGCCAGCAGCTCTAACGGGGCAAACTACGAGCAGTACTTC. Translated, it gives CASSSNGANYEQYF.

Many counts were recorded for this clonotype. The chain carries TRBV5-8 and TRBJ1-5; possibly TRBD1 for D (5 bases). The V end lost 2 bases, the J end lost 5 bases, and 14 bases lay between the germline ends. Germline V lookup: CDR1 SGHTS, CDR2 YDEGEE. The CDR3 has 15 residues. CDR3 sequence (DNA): TGTGCCAGCAGCTTAGGCGACAGCCGGCATCAGCCCCAGCATTTT. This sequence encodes CASSLGDSRHQPQHF.

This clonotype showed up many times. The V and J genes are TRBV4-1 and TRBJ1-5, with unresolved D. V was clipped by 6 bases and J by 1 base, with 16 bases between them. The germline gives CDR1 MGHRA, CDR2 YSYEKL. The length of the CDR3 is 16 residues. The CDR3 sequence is CASRQSQDGSNQPQHF. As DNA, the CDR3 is TGCGCCAGCAGACAATCCCAGGACGGGAGCAATCAGCCCCAGCATTTT.

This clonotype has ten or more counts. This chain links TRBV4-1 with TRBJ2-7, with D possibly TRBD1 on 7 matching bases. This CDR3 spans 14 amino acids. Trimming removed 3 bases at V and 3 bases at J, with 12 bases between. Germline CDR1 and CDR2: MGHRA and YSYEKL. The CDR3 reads CASSHPGGIYEQYF. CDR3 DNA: TGCGCCAGCAGCCACCCAGGGGGGATCTACGAGCAGTACTTC.

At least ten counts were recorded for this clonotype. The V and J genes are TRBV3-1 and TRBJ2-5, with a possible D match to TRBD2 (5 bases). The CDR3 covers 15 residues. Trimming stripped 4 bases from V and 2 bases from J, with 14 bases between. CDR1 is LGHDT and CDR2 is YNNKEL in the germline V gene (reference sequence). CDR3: CASSLSGGTQETQYF. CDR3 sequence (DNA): TGTGCCAGCAGCCTTTCCGGAGGTACACAAGAGACCCAGTACTTC.

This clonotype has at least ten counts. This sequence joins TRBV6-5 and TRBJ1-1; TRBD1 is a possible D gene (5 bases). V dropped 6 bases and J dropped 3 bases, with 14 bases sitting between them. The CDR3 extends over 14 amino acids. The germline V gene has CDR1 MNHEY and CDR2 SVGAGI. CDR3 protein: CASSLYTGHTEAFF. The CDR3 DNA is TGTGCCAGCAGCTTGTATACGGGACACACTGAAGCTTTCTTT.

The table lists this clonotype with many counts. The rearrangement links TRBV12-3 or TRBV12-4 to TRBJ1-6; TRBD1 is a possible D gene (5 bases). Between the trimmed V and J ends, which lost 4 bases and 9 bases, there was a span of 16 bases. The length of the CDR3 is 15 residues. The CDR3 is CASSSGSLTGSPLHF. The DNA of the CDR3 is TGTGCCAGCAGTTCGGGATCCCTAACAGGTTCACCCCTCCACTTT.

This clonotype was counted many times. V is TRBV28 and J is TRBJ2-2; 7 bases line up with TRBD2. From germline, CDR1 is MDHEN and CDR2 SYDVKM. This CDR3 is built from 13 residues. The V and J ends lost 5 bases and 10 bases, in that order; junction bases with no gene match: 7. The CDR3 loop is CASSAPSGSELFF. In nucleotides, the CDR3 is TGTGCCAGCAGTGCACCTAGCGGCTCGGAGCTGTTTTTT.

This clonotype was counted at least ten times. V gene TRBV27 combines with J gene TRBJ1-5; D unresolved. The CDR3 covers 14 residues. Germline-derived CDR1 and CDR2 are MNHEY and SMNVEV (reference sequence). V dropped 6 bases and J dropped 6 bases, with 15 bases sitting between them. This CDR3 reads CASSQVDEGQPQHF. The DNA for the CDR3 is TGTGCCAGCAGCCAGGTTGATGAGGGTCAGCCCCAGCATTTT.

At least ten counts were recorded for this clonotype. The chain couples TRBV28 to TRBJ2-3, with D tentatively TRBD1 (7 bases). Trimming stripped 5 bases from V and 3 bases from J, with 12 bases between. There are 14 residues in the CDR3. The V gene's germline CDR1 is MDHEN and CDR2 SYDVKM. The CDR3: CASSRGTETDTQYF. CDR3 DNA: TGTGCCAGCAGTCGCGGGACAGAAACAGATACGCAGTATTTT.

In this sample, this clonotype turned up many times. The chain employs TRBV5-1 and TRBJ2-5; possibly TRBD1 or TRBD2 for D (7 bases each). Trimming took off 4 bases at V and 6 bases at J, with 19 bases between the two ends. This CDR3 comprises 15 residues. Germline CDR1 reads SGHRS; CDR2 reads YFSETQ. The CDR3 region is CASSHGGQGGQTQYF. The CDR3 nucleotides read TGCGCCAGCAGCCACGGGGGGCAGGGGGGACAGACCCAGTACTTC. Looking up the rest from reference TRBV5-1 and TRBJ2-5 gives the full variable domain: KAGVTQTPRYLIKTRGQQVTLSCSPISGHRSVSWYQQTPGQGLQFLFEYFSETQRNKGNFPGRFSGRQFSNSRSEMNVSTLELGDSALYLCASSHGGQGGQTQYFGPGTRLLVL.

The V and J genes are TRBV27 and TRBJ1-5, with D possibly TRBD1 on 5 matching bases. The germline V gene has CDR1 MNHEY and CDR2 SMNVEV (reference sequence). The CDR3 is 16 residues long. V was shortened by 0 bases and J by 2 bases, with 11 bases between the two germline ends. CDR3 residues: CASSLSGALRNQPQHF. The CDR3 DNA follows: TGTGCCAGCAGTTTATCAGGGGCTCTTCGCAATCAGCCCCAGCATTTT.

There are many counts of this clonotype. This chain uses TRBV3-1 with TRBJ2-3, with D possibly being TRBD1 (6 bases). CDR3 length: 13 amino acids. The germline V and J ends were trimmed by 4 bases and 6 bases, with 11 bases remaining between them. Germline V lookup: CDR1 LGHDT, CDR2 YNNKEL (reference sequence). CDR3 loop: CASSRTQGDTQYF. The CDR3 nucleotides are TGTGCCAGCAGCCGGACTCAGGGGGATACGCAGTATTTT.

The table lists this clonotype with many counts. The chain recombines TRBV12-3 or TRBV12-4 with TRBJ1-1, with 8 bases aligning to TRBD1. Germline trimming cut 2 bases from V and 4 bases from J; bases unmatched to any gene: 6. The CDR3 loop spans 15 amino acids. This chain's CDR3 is CASSLTSGGSTEAFF. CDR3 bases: TGTGCCAGCAGTTTAACTTCAGGGGGCAGCACTGAAGCTTTCTTT.

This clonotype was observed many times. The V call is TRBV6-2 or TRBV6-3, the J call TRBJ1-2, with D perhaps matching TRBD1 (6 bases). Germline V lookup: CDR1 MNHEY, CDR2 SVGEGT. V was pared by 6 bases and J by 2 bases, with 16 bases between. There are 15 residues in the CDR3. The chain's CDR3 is CASSSYRVSNYGYTF. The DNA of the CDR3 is TGTGCCAGCAGCTCCTACAGGGTATCAAACTATGGCTACACCTTC.